Following are 21 T cell receptor beta chains from one sample sequenced in a study of early T cells in non-severe SARS-CoV-2 infection. TCRdb reanalysed the 5' RACE reads using MiXCR and keeps one entry per CDR3 protein. This sample has about 21,000 distinct CDR3 sequences, with less than 7.5% found just once. The sample consisted of whole blood, taken at baseline. The receptors stem from an adult who was a healthcare worker with PCR-confirmed SARS-CoV-2 infection or an uninfected control (not recorded which).

This clonotype was counted ten times or more. The chain links TRBV2 to TRBJ1-5; TRBD1 agrees at 7 bases. Germline assignment: CDR1 SNHLY and CDR2 FYNNEI. The CDR3 is made up of 15 amino acids. V lost 7 bases, J lost 3 bases, and 9 bases stayed unmatched. The CDR3 here is CASKSQGGNNQPQHF. In DNA form, the CDR3 reads TGTGCCAGCAAATCCCAGGGGGGAAACAATCAGCCCCAGCATTTT.

This clonotype was seen a few times. This sequence joins TRBV24-1 and TRBJ2-2; TRBD1 is a possible D gene (6 bases). The CDR3 is made up of 16 amino acids. The V end lost 4 bases, the J end lost 6 bases, and 17 bases lay between the germline ends. CDR1 and CDR2 from the germline V gene are KGHDR and SFDVKD. The CDR3 spells CATSDTGRRPPGELFF. As DNA, the CDR3 is TGTGCCACCAGTGACACAGGGCGGAGGCCTCCCGGGGAGCTGTTTTTT.

In its sample, this clonotype was seen a few times. J is TRBJ2-1 and V is TRBV12-3 or TRBV12-4; D is unclear. V gave up 2 bases and J gave up 6 bases, with 5 bases separating them. CDR3 size: 12 residues. The chain's CDR3 is CASSLNSNEQFF. CDR3 nucleotide sequence: TGTGCCAGCAGTTTAAATAGCAATGAGCAGTTCTTC.

The chain carries TRBV20-1 and TRBJ2-2, with D possibly matching TRBD2 (6 bases). The ends were cut back, 6 bases at V and 0 bases at J, with 11 bases in the middle. The germline CDR1 and CDR2 sequences are DFQATT and SNEGSKA (reference sequence). The CDR3 sequence is 14 residues long. The CDR3 nucleotides read TGCAGTGCGCCGGGACTGTCGAACACCGGGGAGCTGTTTTTT. This translates into CSAPGLSNTGELFF.

The rearrangement links TRBV12-3 or TRBV12-4 to TRBJ2-7; D is ambiguous. The CDR3 consists of 13 residues. Trimming removed 4 bases from V and 0 bases from J, with 7 bases in between. The CDR3 reads CASSSRYSYEQYF. CDR3 in DNA: TGTGCCAGCAGTTCGCGGTACTCCTACGAGCAGTACTTC.

The chain employs TRBV7-2 and TRBJ1-1; D possibly corresponds to TRBD1 (5 bases). V was cut by 5 bases and J by 3 bases, with 10 bases left in between. The CDR3 totals 13 residues. CDR1 is SGHTA, CDR2 FQGNSA, per germline. The CDR3: CASSLGDYTEAFF. The CDR3 DNA sequence: TGTGCCAGCAGCCTGGGGGATTACACTGAAGCTTTCTTT.

This clonotype was seen at least ten times. This CDR3 reads CASSLSFNYGYTF. CDR3 bases: TGTGCCAGCAGTTTATCATTTAACTATGGCTACACCTTC. The J gene is TRBJ1-2, the V gene TRBV12-3 or TRBV12-4, with no clear D. The CDR3 spans 13 residues. Trimming pared 2 bases from V and 1 base from J, leaving 5 bases between.

Details on this clonotype: Just one base apart from a much larger clone, this may be a read error. The chain carries TRBV10-3 and TRBJ1-6; D possibly corresponds to TRBD1 (5 bases). There are 14 residues in the CDR3. Germline CDR1 is ENHRY and CDR2 is SYGVKD. V shed 10 bases and J shed 10 bases, with 20 bases lying between them. The CDR3 sequence: CATSDGGLGSPLHF. Here the CDR3 DNA reads TGTGCCACCTCGGACGGGGGTTTAGGGTCACCCCTCCACTTT.

The rearrangement uses TRBV7-8 and TRBJ1-4; a weak D match, TRBD1 (6 bases). The V gene's germline CDR1 is SGHVS and CDR2 FQNEAQ. This CDR3 region has 16 residues. V dropped 1 base and J dropped 8 bases, with 17 bases sitting between them. Here the CDR3 DNA reads TGTGCCAGCAGCTTAGGGGGGGGCGTCGCCCGGGAAAAACTGTTTTTT. Protein product: CASSLGGGVAREKLFF.

At least ten counts were recorded for this clonotype. The chain is built from TRBV7-2 and TRBJ2-3; possibly TRBD2 for D (6 bases). There are 16 residues in the CDR3. In germline, CDR1 is SGHTA, CDR2 FQGNSA. V gave up 1 base and J gave up 4 bases, with 15 bases separating them. CDR3 loop: CASSLVGRGLADTQYF. The CDR3 coding sequence is TGTGCCAGCAGCTTAGTAGGACGGGGGTTGGCAGATACGCAGTATTTT.

The rearrangement uses TRBV11-2 and TRBJ1-1, with no clear D. CDR1 and CDR2 from the germline V gene are SGHAT and FQNNGV. The CDR3 is 18 residues long. The germline V and J ends were trimmed by 0 bases and 2 bases, with 19 bases remaining between them. CDR3 nucleotides: TGTGCCAGCAGCTTAGATCTTCCTGGAGGAAATCTTAACACTGAAGCTTTCTTT. Its protein is CASSLDLPGGNLNTEAFF.

This clonotype occurred a few times. This sequence joins TRBV27 and TRBJ1-6, with unresolved D. Germline V gene lookup returns CDR1 MNHEY and CDR2 SMNVEV (reference sequence). The V end was cut by 5 bases, the J end by 12 bases, with 14 bases between. CDR3 size: 13 residues. The CDR3 region is CASSPRPREPLHF. The CDR3 nucleotides are TGTGCCAGCAGTCCCCGGCCGCGTGAACCCCTCCACTTT.

Many counts were recorded for this clonotype. V gene TRBV18 combines with J gene TRBJ1-5; 8 bases are shared with TRBD1. Per germline, CDR1 KGHSH and CDR2 LQKENI. The CDR3 runs to 15 residues. The V segment lost 0 bases and the J segment 2 bases; nucleotides outside the gene matches: 0. DNA of the CDR3: TGTGCCAGCTCACCACCGGGACAGGGCAATCAGCCCCAGCATTTT. Amino acid sequence: CASSPPGQGNQPQHF.

This clonotype came up many times. The rearrangement joins TRBV19 to TRBJ2-5; D is undetermined. The CDR3 runs 14 residues. Germline V gives CDR1 LNHDA, CDR2 SQIVND (reference sequence). V was pared by 3 bases and J by 0 bases, with 8 bases between. CDR3 nucleotide sequence: TGTGCCAGTAGTATTGTCAACAACCAAGAGACCCAGTACTTC. It yields the protein CASSIVNNQETQYF.

Within the sample, this clonotype is medium-sized (0.01 to 0.1%). V and J are TRBV7-9 and TRBJ2-5; 9 nucleotides agree with TRBD2. Per the germline V gene, CDR1 is SEHNR and CDR2 is FQNEAQ (reference sequence). Unmatched junction bases numbered 8, after V lost 2 bases and J lost 4 bases. This CDR3 is built from 16 residues. The CDR3 DNA sequence: TGTGCCAGCAGCTTACTTAGCGGGGGCCCGGGAGAGACCCAGTACTTC. As protein: CASSLLSGGPGETQYF.

This chain's CDR3 is CASSFGDIVSYEQYF. The CDR3 bases are TGTGCCAGCAGCTTCGGGGACATCGTCTCCTACGAGCAGTACTTC. This chain connects TRBV7-8 to TRBJ2-7; D is perhaps TRBD1 (6 bases). V was trimmed by 3 bases and J by 0 bases, leaving 12 bases between them. The length of the CDR3 is 15 residues. CDR1 and CDR2 (germline): SGHVS, FQNEAQ.

This clonotype was detected only a few times. The chain is built from TRBV6-5 and TRBJ1-5, with 7 bases matching TRBD1. In germline, CDR1 is MNHEY, CDR2 SVGAGI. The length of the CDR3 is 14 residues. V lost 8 bases to trimming and J lost 4 bases; unmatched junction nucleotides: 8. The CDR3 region is CASLRAGGNQPQHF. CDR3 DNA sequence: TGTGCCAGCTTAAGGGCAGGGGGAAATCAGCCCCAGCATTTT.

This clonotype was recorded at least ten times. J is TRBJ1-2 and V is TRBV7-2; D unresolved. Germline V lookup: CDR1 SGHTA, CDR2 FQGNSA. The V end was cut by 5 bases, the J end by 5 bases, with 9 bases between. The CDR3 loop spans 12 amino acids. This chain's CDR3 is CASSPVGYGYTF. CDR3 sequence (DNA): TGTGCCAGCAGCCCGGTAGGATATGGCTACACCTTC.

This clonotype was counted only a few times. The chain joins TRBV18 to TRBJ2-3; D remains ambiguous. Germline assignment: CDR1 KGHSH and CDR2 LQKENI. V lost 2 bases to trimming and J lost 4 bases, with 7 bases between them. This CDR3 is built from 13 residues. The CDR3 protein is CASSPIRADTQYF. CDR3 DNA sequence: TGTGCCAGCTCACCAATAAGGGCAGATACGCAGTATTTT.

The chain couples TRBV20-1 to TRBJ1-3, with D unclear. The germline V and J ends were trimmed by 1 base and 9 bases, with 10 bases remaining between them. The CDR3 covers 12 residues. In germline, CDR1 is DFQATT, CDR2 SNEGSKA (reference sequence). Written as DNA, the CDR3 is TGCAGTGCTAGAGCTTTGGGAGCCACCATATATTTT. Its protein is CSARALGATIYF.

In regard to this clonotype: One base away lies a much larger clone, so this may be a sequencing read error. This chain connects TRBV6-2 or TRBV6-3 to TRBJ2-5; TRBD2 aligns across 9 bases. CDR1 and CDR2 from the germline V gene are MNHEY and SVGEGT. The CDR3 covers 16 residues. The CDR3 protein is CTSSRGGAGGQETQYF. CDR3 DNA: TGTACCAGCAGCCGTGGAGGAGCGGGGGGACAAGAGACCCAGTACTTC.